One and the same sample provided the 23 T cell receptor beta chains below, sequenced in a study of T cells in localized non-small cell lung cancer. Libraries were prepared by immunoSEQ multiplex PCR; TCRdb keeps only in-frame clonotypes and omits some of them. This sample carries roughly 4,700 clones, 25% to 40% of them seen once, and the ten largest clones take approximately 10%. The sequences come from lung tumor tissue, collected before any cancer treatment. All receptors derive from a woman aged 40-69 years with stage II squamous cell lung carcinoma.

In this sample, this clone turned up a few times. This chain joins TRBV11-3 and TRBJ2-3; TRBD2 is a possible D gene (6 bases). Trimming took 0 bases from V and 4 from J, leaving 8 bases between them. The V gene's germline CDR1 is SGHNT and CDR2 YENEEA. The CDR3 is 14 residues long. The chain's CDR3 is CASSLELASDTQYF. The CDR3 DNA is TGTGCCAGCAGCTTAGAACTAGCATCAGATACGCAGTATTTT.

By frequency in the sample, this clone is medium-sized. V is TRBV28 and J is TRBJ1-5, with a possible D match to TRBD1 (6 bases). V was trimmed by 7 bases and J by 7 bases, leaving 17 bases between them. Germline CDR1 is MDHEN and CDR2 is SYDVKM. This CDR3 is 14 amino acids long. CDR3 amino acids: CASIKRQAAQPQHF. The CDR3 DNA is TGTGCCAGCATCAAGAGACAGGCGGCCCAGCCCCAGCATTTT.

This clone turned up a few times. V is TRBV11-3 and J is TRBJ2-7; TRBD1 matches 8 bases. V lost 5 bases to trimming and J lost 3 bases; unmatched junction nucleotides: 6. The CDR3 spans 14 residues. CDR1 and CDR2 from the germline V gene are SGHNT and YENEEA. CDR3 bases: TGTGCCAGCAGCCCCGGGACAGGCATCTACGAGCAGTACTTC. Translating it yields CASSPGTGIYEQYF.

This clone has a handful of counts. The CDR3 region has the DNA TGTGCCACCAGCAGAAGTAAAGGGGCAGGGGGCTTCTATGGCTACACCTTC. This codes for CATSRSKGAGGFYGYTF. The V and J genes are TRBV15 and TRBJ1-2; 8 nucleotides agree with TRBD1. Germline loops: CDR1 LNHNV, CDR2 YYDKDF (reference sequence). The CDR3 loop spans 17 amino acids. Germline trimming cut 2 bases from V and 4 bases from J; bases unmatched to any gene: 12.

This clone was counted only a few times. This sequence joins TRBV6-8 and TRBJ2-7, with a weak D call TRBD2 (6 bases). CDR1 and CDR2 from the germline V gene are MNHGY and SAAAGT. This CDR3 spans 12 amino acids. V gave up 0 bases and J gave up 6 bases, with 6 bases separating them. CDR3 nucleotides: TGTGCCAGCAGTTACTCGGGAGGCGAGCAGTACTTC. This gives the protein CASSYSGGEQYF.

The gene calls are TRBV5-1 and TRBJ2-3; D is possibly TRBD2 (6 bases). Germline V gene lookup returns CDR1 SGHRS and CDR2 YFSETQ. V lost 4 bases, J lost 6 bases, and 15 bases lay in between. CDR3 length equals 14 residues. CDR3 nucleotide sequence: TGCGCCAGCAGCGCAGGGACTCCAACCGATACGCAGTATTTT. Amino acid sequence: CASSAGTPTDTQYF.

The J gene is TRBJ2-5, the V gene TRBV28; 8 nucleotides agree with TRBD1. This CDR3 comprises 16 residues. The junction had 4 bases not matched to a gene; V was cut back by 1 base and J by 0 bases. Looked up from germline, CDR1 is MDHEN and CDR2 is SYDVKM. The CDR3 here is CASSLSTGADQETQYF. The CDR3 DNA is TGTGCCAGCAGTTTATCGACAGGGGCAGACCAAGAGACCCAGTACTTC.

This clone was seen a handful of times. This chain links TRBV11-3 with TRBJ2-7; 9 bases map to TRBD2. The CDR3 is 15 residues long. The V gene end was trimmed by 5 bases and the J gene end by 7 bases; junction bases not matched to a gene: 12. Looked up from germline, CDR1 is SGHNT and CDR2 is YENEEA. The DNA of the CDR3 is TGTGCCAGCAGCCCGAAGGGCGGGAGGGTAGAAGAGCAGTACTTC. This encodes CASSPKGGRVEEQYF.

This clone has more than one count but fewer than ten. The V call is TRBV11-3, the J call TRBJ1-2; maybe TRBD1 (6 bases). Germline CDR1 SGHNT, CDR2 YENEEA. V was clipped by 3 bases and J by 5 bases, with 19 bases between them. The length of the CDR3 is 16 residues. The CDR3 loop is CASSLGLGTSLYGYTF. CDR3 nucleotides: TGTGCCAGCAGCTTGGGGCTCGGGACATCACTTTATGGCTACACCTTC. Looking up the rest from reference TRBV11-3 and TRBJ1-2 gives the full variable domain: EAGVVQSPRYKIIEKKQPVAFWCNPISGHNTLYWYLQNLGQGPELLIRYENEEAVDDSQLPKDRFSAERLKGVDSTLKIQPAELGDSAVYLCASSLGLGTSLYGYTFGSGTRLTVV.

V gene TRBV28 combines with J gene TRBJ1-1, with no clear D. This CDR3 contains 14 residues. Deletions cut 6 bases from V and 3 bases from J, with 14 bases between. Looked up from germline, CDR1 is MDHEN and CDR2 is SYDVKM. The CDR3 sequence: CASSRIMVYTEAFF. As DNA, the CDR3 is TGTGCCAGCAGCCGGATAATGGTGTACACTGAAGCTTTCTTT.

This clone was picked up a small number of times. The chain employs TRBV28 and TRBJ2-1; TRBD1 is a possible D gene (5 bases). This CDR3 is built from 15 residues. The ends were cut back, 4 bases at V and 6 bases at J, with 16 bases in the middle. Germline CDR1 and CDR2: MDHEN and SYDVKM. The chain's CDR3 is CASSWKGHWINEQFF. DNA of the CDR3: TGTGCCAGCAGTTGGAAAGGACACTGGATCAATGAGCAGTTCTTC.

This clone was observed a few times. V is TRBV12-5 and J is TRBJ2-2; a weak D match, TRBD2 (6 bases). CDR3 size: 15 residues. Looked up from germline, CDR1 is LGHNT and CDR2 is FRNRAP. The chain's CDR3 is CASKFGGSRTGELFF. Written as DNA, the CDR3 is TGTGCCAGCAAGTTCGGGGGTAGTCGCACCGGGGAGCTGTTTTTT.

In this sample, this clone turned up once. The rearrangement links TRBV19 to TRBJ1-2, with 7 bases lining up with TRBD1. In germline, CDR1 is LNHDA, CDR2 SQIVND (reference sequence). V gave up 6 bases and J gave up 0 bases; unmatched junction bases: 7. The CDR3 is 15 residues long. The CDR3 sequence: CASSIQGTANYGYTF. CDR3 nucleotide sequence: TGTGCCAGTAGCATCCAGGGGACAGCTAACTATGGCTACACCTTC.

By frequency in the sample, this clone is medium-sized. CDR3 bases: TGTGCCAGCAGTTTGGAGGGCTGGGATCAGCCCCAGCATTTT. This translates into CASSLEGWDQPQHF. V usage is TRBV28 and J usage is TRBJ1-5, with unresolved D. The V gene lost 3 bases and the J gene lost 5 bases, with 11 bases spanning the gap. CDR1 is MDHEN, CDR2 SYDVKM, per germline. The CDR3 covers 14 residues. Supplemented by reference TRBV28 and TRBJ1-5, the full variable domain reads DVKVTQSSRYLVKRTGEKVFLECVQDMDHENMFWYRQDPGLGLRLIYFSYDVKMKEKGDIPEGYSVSREKKERFSLILESASTNQTSMYLCASSLEGWDQPQHFGDGTRLSIL.

The rearrangement links TRBV10-3 to TRBJ2-1; 9 bases line up with TRBD2. The CDR3 is 14 amino acids. The trim removed 3 bases at V and 9 bases at J, leaving 6 bases unmatched. The germline V gene has CDR1 ENHRY and CDR2 SYGVKD. CDR3 amino acids: CAISESPSGIEQFF. The CDR3 nucleotides read TGTGCCATCAGTGAAAGTCCTAGCGGGATTGAGCAGTTCTTC.

This clone was observed a handful of times. The chain has TRBV15 and TRBJ1-1; 10 nucleotides match TRBD1. The V segment lost 5 bases and the J segment 5 bases; nucleotides outside the gene matches: 8. The CDR3 sequence is 15 residues long. Germline CDR1 is LNHNV and CDR2 is YYDKDF (reference sequence). The CDR3 sequence: CATSGGGQGKTEAFF. As DNA, the CDR3 is TGTGCCACCAGCGGGGGGGGACAGGGGAAGACTGAAGCTTTCTTT.

The V and J genes are TRBV6-8 and TRBJ2-5; D gene ambiguous. The ends were cut back, 5 bases at V and 1 base at J, with 8 bases in the middle. This CDR3 is 13 amino acids long. Germline values: CDR1 MNHGY, CDR2 SAAAGT. CDR3 amino acids: CASSGGSQETQYF. The CDR3 nucleotides read TGTGCCAGCAGTGGCGGCAGCCAAGAGACCCAGTACTTC.

The gene calls are TRBV29-1 and TRBJ2-1; 10 bases are shared with TRBD2. The J segment lost 4 bases and the V segment lost 4 bases, leaving 4 bases of the junction unmatched. The germline V gene has CDR1 SQVTM and CDR2 ANQGSEA. The CDR3 spans 14 residues. CDR3 DNA: TGCAGCGTTGCTCAGACTAGCGGGTACAATGAGCAGTTCTTC. It yields the protein CSVAQTSGYNEQFF.

The chain joins TRBV5-1 to TRBJ2-3; possible D gene TRBD2, 6 bases. CDR1 and CDR2 (germline): SGHRS, YFSETQ. The CDR3 is 14 amino acids. The V end lost 4 bases, the J end lost 0 bases, and 9 bases lay between the germline ends. The chain's CDR3 is CASSIAVSTDTQYF. For the CDR3, the DNA is TGCGCCAGCAGCATAGCGGTTAGCACAGATACGCAGTATTTT.

As DNA, the CDR3 is TGTGCCAGCAGCGTTGGGACAGGGGGTAACTACGAGCAGTACTTC. Encoded protein: CASSVGTGGNYEQYF. The rearrangement uses TRBV6-8 and TRBJ2-7; TRBD1 aligns across 11 bases. The V and J ends lost 6 bases and 3 bases, in that order; junction bases with no gene match: 7. Germline-derived CDR1 and CDR2 are MNHGY and SAAAGT. The CDR3 totals 15 residues.

V usage is TRBV25-1 and J usage is TRBJ2-2, with 11 positions matching TRBD1. The V and J ends lost 4 bases and 4 bases, in that order; junction bases with no gene match: 5. Germline V gives CDR1 MGHDK, CDR2 SYGVNS. The CDR3 extends over 16 amino acids. CDR3 DNA: TGTGCCAGCAGTGGATGGGGACAGGGGGTCACCGGGGAGCTGTTTTTT. This translates into CASSGWGQGVTGELFF.

This clone was detected a few times. The chain recombines TRBV5-1 with TRBJ1-1, with 9 positions matching TRBD1. CDR1 is SGHRS, CDR2 YFSETQ, per germline. The V gene end was trimmed by 0 bases and the J gene end by 4 bases; junction bases not matched to a gene: 10. The CDR3 contains 17 residues. The CDR3 region has the DNA TGCGCCAGCAGCTTGGATCCGACAGGGGGATGGTCCACTGAAGCTTTCTTT. It specifies CASSLDPTGGWSTEAFF.

This sequence joins TRBV9 and TRBJ2-2; the D gene is possibly TRBD2 (5 bases). The CDR3 contains 17 residues. In germline, CDR1 is SGDLS, CDR2 YYNGEE. Trimming pared 0 bases from V and 1 base from J, leaving 13 bases between. The CDR3 bases are TGTGCCAGCAGCGTAGCCGCTAGCAGTCTGAACACCGGGGAGCTGTTTTTT. It codes for CASSVAASSLNTGELFF.